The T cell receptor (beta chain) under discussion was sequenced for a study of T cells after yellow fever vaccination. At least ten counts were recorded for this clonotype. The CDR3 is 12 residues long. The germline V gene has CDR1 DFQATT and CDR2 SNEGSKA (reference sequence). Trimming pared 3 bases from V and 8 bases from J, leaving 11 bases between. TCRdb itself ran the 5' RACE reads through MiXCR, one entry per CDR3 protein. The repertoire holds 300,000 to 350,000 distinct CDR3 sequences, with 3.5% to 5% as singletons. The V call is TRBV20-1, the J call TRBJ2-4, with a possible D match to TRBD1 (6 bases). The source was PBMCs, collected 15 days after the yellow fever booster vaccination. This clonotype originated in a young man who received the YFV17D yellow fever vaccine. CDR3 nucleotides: TGCAGTGCTAGGACAGCAGGGGACATTCAGTACTTC. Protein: CSARTAGDIQYF.